Listed below are T cell receptor beta chains from one sample, sequenced in a study of control samples from healthy donors and cancer patients. Generated by immunoSEQ multiplex PCR, the TCRdb table keeps only in-frame clones and is missing some. The sample yields about 64,000 clones, 92% seen once. Material: PBMCs. These receptors came from a man in his forties with colorectal cancer. The CDR3 runs from the conserved cysteine through the conserved F or W. Fields, in order: V gene, D gene, clone size, J gene, CDR3 protein, CDR3 DNA. D genes are given only for firm matches. Clone sizes are given selectively: once, few, many, or a class where the clone is expanded.

>TRBV12-3/TRBV12-4|-|-|TRBJ2-7
CASSFGVGTYF
-
>TRBV6-2/TRBV6-3|-|-|TRBJ1-2
CASSLGHRGGYTF
TGTGCCAGCAGCCTGGGACACCGTGGGGGCTACACCTTC
>TRBV3-1/TRBV3-2|-|-|TRBJ1-5
CASSQREDQPQHF
TGTGCCAGCAGCCAAAGGGAGGATCAGCCCCAGCATTTT
>TRBV13|TRBD1|-|TRBJ2-7
CASSLYGTGLYEQYF
TGTGCCAGCAGCTTATATGGGACAGGGCTCTACGAGCAGTACTTC
>TRBV12-3/TRBV12-4|-|-|TRBJ1-1
CASSLRQNTEAFF
TGTGCCAGCAGTTTACGACAGAACACTGAAGCTTTCTTT
>TRBV29-1|-|-|TRBJ2-2
CSVLGQNTGELFF
TGCAGCGTTTTGGGACAGAACACCGGGGAGCTGTTTTTT
>TRBV29-1|-|few|TRBJ1-5
CSVLPGLGQPQHF
TGCAGCGTTTTGCCGGGACTCGGTCAGCCCCAGCATTTT
>TRBV4-1|-|-|TRBJ1-2
CASSQGWPANYGYTF
TGCGCCAGCAGCCAAGGGTGGCCAGCTAACTATGGCTACACCTTC
>TRBV7-9|-|-|TRBJ1-2
CASSLVGTGYGYTF
TGTGCCAGCAGCTTAGTCGGGACCGGCTATGGCTACACCTTC
>TRBV7-3|-|-|TRBJ2-5
CASSKSGRQETQYF
TGTGCCAGCAGCAAATCAGGCAGACAAGAGACCCAGTACTTC
>TRBV7-9|-|-|TRBJ2-7
CASSANHYEQYF
TGTGCCAGCAGCGCAAACCACTACGAGCAGTACTTC
>TRBV2|TRBD2|-|TRBJ2-3
CASGRTSRADTQYF
TGTGCCAGCGGGCGGACTAGCCGGGCAGATACGCAGTATTTT
>TRBV7-8|-|-|TRBJ2-2
CASSSYTGELFF
TGTGCCAGCAGCTCCTACACCGGGGAGCTGTTTTTT
>TRBV9|-|-|TRBJ2-5
CASSVAATGLGTQYF
TGTGCCAGCAGCGTAGCTGCGACAGGTCTTGGGACCCAGTACTTC
>TRBV6-5|TRBD1|once|TRBJ1-5
CASNGQVNQPQHF
TGTGCCAGTAATGGACAGGTGAATCAGCCCCAGCATTTT
>TRBV25-1|-|few|TRBJ1-1
CASSEWSRTANTEAFF
TGTGCCAGCAGTGAATGGAGTCGGACAGCGAACACTGAAGCTTTCTTT